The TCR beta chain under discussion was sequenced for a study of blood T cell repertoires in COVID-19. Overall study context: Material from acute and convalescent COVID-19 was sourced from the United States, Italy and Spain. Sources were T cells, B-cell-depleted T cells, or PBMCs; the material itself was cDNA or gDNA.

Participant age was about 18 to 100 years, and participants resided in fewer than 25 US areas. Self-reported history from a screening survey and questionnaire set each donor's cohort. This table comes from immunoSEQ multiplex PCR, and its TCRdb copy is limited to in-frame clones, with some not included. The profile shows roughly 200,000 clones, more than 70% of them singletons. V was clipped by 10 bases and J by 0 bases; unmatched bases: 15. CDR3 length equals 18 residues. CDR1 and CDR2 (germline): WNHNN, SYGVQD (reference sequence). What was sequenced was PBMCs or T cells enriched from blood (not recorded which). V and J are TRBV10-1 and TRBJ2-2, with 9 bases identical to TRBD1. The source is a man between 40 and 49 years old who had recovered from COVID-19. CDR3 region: CAIPRGQGLYSNTGELFF. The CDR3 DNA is TGCGCCATCCCCCGGGGACAGGGTCTATATTCGAACACCGGGGAGCTGTTTTTT.